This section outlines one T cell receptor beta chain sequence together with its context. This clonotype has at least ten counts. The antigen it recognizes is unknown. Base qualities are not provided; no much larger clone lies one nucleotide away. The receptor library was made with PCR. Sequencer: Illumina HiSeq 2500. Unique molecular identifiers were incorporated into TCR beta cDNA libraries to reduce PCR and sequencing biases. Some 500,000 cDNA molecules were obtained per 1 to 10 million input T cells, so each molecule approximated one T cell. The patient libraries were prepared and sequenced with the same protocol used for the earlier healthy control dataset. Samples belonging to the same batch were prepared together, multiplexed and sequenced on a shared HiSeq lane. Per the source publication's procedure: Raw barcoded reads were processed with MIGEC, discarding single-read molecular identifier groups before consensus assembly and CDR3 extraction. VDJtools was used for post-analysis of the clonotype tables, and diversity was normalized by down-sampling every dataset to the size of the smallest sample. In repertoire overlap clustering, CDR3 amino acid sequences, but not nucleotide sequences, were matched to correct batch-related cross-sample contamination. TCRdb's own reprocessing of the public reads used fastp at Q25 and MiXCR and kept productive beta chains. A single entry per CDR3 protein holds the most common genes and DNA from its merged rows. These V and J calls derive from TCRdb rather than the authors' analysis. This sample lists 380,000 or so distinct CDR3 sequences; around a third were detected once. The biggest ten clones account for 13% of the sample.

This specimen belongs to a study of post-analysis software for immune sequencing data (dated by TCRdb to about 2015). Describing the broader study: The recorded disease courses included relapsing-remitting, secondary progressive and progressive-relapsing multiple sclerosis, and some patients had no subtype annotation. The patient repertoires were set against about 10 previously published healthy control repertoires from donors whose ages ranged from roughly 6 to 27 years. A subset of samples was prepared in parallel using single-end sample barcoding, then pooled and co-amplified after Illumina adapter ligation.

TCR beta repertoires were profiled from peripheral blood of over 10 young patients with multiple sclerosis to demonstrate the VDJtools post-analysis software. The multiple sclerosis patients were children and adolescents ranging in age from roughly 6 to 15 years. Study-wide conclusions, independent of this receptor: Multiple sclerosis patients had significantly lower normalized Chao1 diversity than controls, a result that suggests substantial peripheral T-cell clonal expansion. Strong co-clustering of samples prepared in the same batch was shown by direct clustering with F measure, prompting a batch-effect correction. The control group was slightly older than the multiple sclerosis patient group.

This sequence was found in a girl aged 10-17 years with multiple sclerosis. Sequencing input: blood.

The DNA sequence is given as TGTGCCAGTAGTGGGGGCGGCACAGATACGCAGTATTTT. It codes for CASSGGGTDTQYF. The V and J segments used are TRBV19 and TRBJ2-3, and the D gene may be TRBD1, 6 bases matching. The germline V gene encodes CDR1 LNHDA and CDR2 SQIVND (reference sequence). CDR3 length: 13 amino acids, cysteine to phenylalanine. Only the CDR3 region is kept as DNA, spanning 39 bases read in frame from base 1. Trimming removed 5 bases from V and 1 base from J, leaving 7 bases between the germline ends.